A single sample is the source of the 5 T cell receptor beta chains below, sequenced in a study of identical twins. TCRdb used MiXCR to reprocess the 5' RACE reads, holding one entry per CDR3 protein. This table holds hundreds of thousands of distinct CDR3 sequences, 21% found once. The sample was also reused in another study, on T cells expressing NK-cell markers.

Sequencing was carried out using PBMCs. These receptors all come from a woman between 18 and 30 years old in good health.

The J gene is TRBJ2-1, the V gene TRBV6-5; D gene unclear. V lost 0 bases and J lost 5, with 11 bases in between. Germline CDR1 and CDR2: MNHEY and SVGAGI. The CDR3 is 15 amino acids. The CDR3 nucleotides are TGTGCCAGCAGTTACTCGGGCAGTCAGGACAATGAGCAGTTCTTC. It is translated as CASSYSGSQDNEQFF.

This clonotype was picked up a small number of times. The gene calls are TRBV29-1 and TRBJ2-1, with a possible D match to TRBD1 (7 bases). V was cut by 1 base and J by 3 bases, with 13 bases left in between. The CDR3 totals 15 residues. Germline lookup yields CDR1 SQVTM and CDR2 ANQGSEA. CDR3 sequence reads: CSVEGGGGDYNEQFF. The DNA of the CDR3 is TGCAGCGTTGAAGGTGGAGGGGGCGACTACAATGAGCAGTTCTTC.

This clonotype was detected a few times. The V gene is TRBV7-9, the J gene TRBJ2-2; D unresolved. The CDR3 sequence is 14 residues long. Trimming cost V 5 bases and J 2 bases, with 9 bases left between them. Germline CDR1 is SEHNR and CDR2 is FQNEAQ (reference sequence). This chain's CDR3 is CASSITPNTGELFF. In DNA, the CDR3 is TGTGCCAGCAGCATCACACCTAACACCGGGGAGCTGTTTTTT.

Only a few counts were recorded for this clonotype. A read error may explain this, as a much larger clone is one base away. The chain has TRBV29-1 and TRBJ1-2, with 7 nucleotides matching TRBD1. This CDR3 contains 12 residues. Trimming at V came to 4 bases and at J to 2 bases, leaving 1 base not matched to a gene. The germline CDR1 and CDR2 sequences are SQVTM and ANQGSEA. The CDR3 DNA follows: TGCAGCGTTGGACAGGGCAACTATGGCTACACCTTC. Its translation is CSVGQGNYGYTF. Drawing the rest from reference TRBV29-1 and TRBJ1-2, the complete variable domain is SAVISQKPSRDICQRGTSLTIQCQVDSQVTMMFWYRQQPGQSLTLIATANQGSEATYESGFVIDKFPISRPNLTFSTLTVSNMSPEDSSIYLCSVGQGNYGYTFGSGTRLTVV.

V gene TRBV2 combines with J gene TRBJ2-5, with D perhaps matching TRBD1 (6 bases). CDR3 length: 15 residues. The V end lost 1 base, the J end lost 2 bases, and 11 bases lay between the germline ends. Germline values: CDR1 SNHLY, CDR2 FYNNEI. Here the CDR3 reads CASSEDRVGQETQYF. CDR3 sequence (DNA): TGTGCCAGCAGTGAAGACAGGGTGGGACAAGAGACCCAGTACTTC.